These 9 T cell receptor beta chains were all obtained from the same sample, sequenced in a study of cytomegalovirus exposure and HLA in healthy donors. Primers: 60 Vbeta forward and 13 Jbeta reverse. Profiling relied on immunoSEQ multiplex PCR, and the TCRdb table lists in-frame clones only, not all of them. The table lists over 85,000 clones, about 74% of them singletons, with 9.6% in the top ten. The sample comprised PBMCs. The receptors shown here come from a male donor in good health and CMV-seropositive.

In its sample, this clone was seen a few times. This sequence joins TRBV9 and TRBJ2-6; D is possibly TRBD1 (6 bases). CDR1 and CDR2 from the germline V gene are SGDLS and YYNGEE. There are 15 residues in the CDR3. Trimming took off 5 bases at V and 1 base at J, with 10 bases between the two ends. The CDR3 nucleotides are TGTGCCAGCAGTTACACAGGGTCTGGGGCCAACGTCCTGACTTTC. This gives the protein CASSYTGSGANVLTF.

This clone was detected a few times. The chain uses TRBV13 and TRBJ2-3; TRBD1 matches 8 bases. The CDR3 spans 15 residues. The V gene end was trimmed by 10 bases and the J gene end by 0 bases; junction bases not matched to a gene: 9. Germline V gives CDR1 PRHDT, CDR2 FYEKMQ (reference sequence). The CDR3 DNA reads as TGTGCCACCGGCAATCGACAGGGGAGCACAGATACGCAGTATTTT. This codes for CATGNRQGSTDTQYF. The entire variable domain, with the rest obtained from reference TRBV13 and TRBJ2-3, is as follows: AAGVIQSPRHLIKEKRETATLKCYPIPRHDTVYWYQQGPGQDPQFLISFYEKMQSDKGSIPDRFSAQQFSDYHSELNMSSLELGDSALYFCATGNRQGSTDTQYFGPGTRLTVL.

This chain connects TRBV9 to TRBJ2-7; 8 bases line up with TRBD2. Germline loops: CDR1 SGDLS, CDR2 YYNGEE. J was trimmed by 2 bases and V by 3 bases; bases with no gene match: 4. This CDR3 has 14 residues. In DNA form, the CDR3 reads TGTGCCAGCAGCGCTTCCGGGGGGGCCTACGAGCAGTACTTC. As protein: CASSASGGAYEQYF.

This clone was seen only once. The chain has TRBV7-6 and TRBJ2-7; 7 bases agree with TRBD2. The CDR3 is made up of 15 amino acids. V was pared by 3 bases and J by 5 bases, with 10 bases of the junction left unmatched. The germline V gene encodes CDR1 SGHVS and CDR2 FNYEAQ. Here the CDR3 reads CASSLAVGAGNEQYF. CDR3 nucleotides: TGTGCCAGCAGCTTGGCGGTGGGAGCGGGAAACGAGCAGTACTTC. Full variable domain (outside the CDR3, taken from reference TRBV7-6 and TRBJ2-7): GAGVSQSPRYKVTKRGQDVALRCDPISGHVSLYWYRQALGQGPEFLTYFNYEAQQDKSGLPNDRFSAERPEGSISTLTIQRTEQRDSAMYRCASSLAVGAGNEQYFGPGTRLTVT.

Concerning this clone: One end of the junction varies from germline; a read error may be responsible. The gene calls are TRBV7-9 and TRBJ2-3, with 9 bases fitting TRBD2. CDR1 and CDR2 from the germline V gene are SEHNR and FQNEAQ (reference sequence). CDR3 length: 17 amino acids. The CDR3, as DNA: TGTTCCAGCAGCCTAAGCCCCTCTAGCGGGGGCACAGATACGCAGTATTTT. It codes for CSSSLSPSSGGTDTQYF.

The chain links TRBV7-2 to TRBJ2-7; 10 nucleotides align to TRBD1. Germline trimming cut 5 bases from V and 4 bases from J; bases unmatched to any gene: 5. Germline CDR1 is SGHTA and CDR2 is FQGNSA. This CDR3 is built from 14 residues. The CDR3 here is CASSTRQGAYEQYF. CDR3 coding DNA: TGTGCCAGCAGCACCCGACAGGGGGCTTACGAGCAGTACTTC.

The chain employs TRBV19 and TRBJ1-5; D might be TRBD1 (5 bases). Trimming took 5 bases from V and 2 from J, leaving 10 bases between them. The CDR3 covers 14 residues. Germline lookup yields CDR1 LNHDA and CDR2 SQIVND (reference sequence). The CDR3 reads CASSGTGGNQPQHF. The DNA for the CDR3 is TGTGCCAGTAGTGGGACGGGGGGCAATCAGCCCCAGCATTTT.

J is TRBJ2-6 and V is TRBV10-3; D is possibly TRBD1 (6 bases). V lost 3 bases, J lost 8 bases, and 11 bases lay in between. Germline CDR1 ENHRY, CDR2 SYGVKD. The CDR3 runs 14 residues. The CDR3 is CAISDLGDTNVLTF. CDR3 DNA: TGTGCCATCAGTGACCTCGGGGACACCAACGTCCTGACTTTC.

V gene TRBV7-9 combines with J gene TRBJ2-3, with D perhaps matching TRBD1 (6 bases). The CDR3 runs to 16 residues. Germline assignment: CDR1 SEHNR and CDR2 FQNEAQ (reference sequence). The germline V and J ends were trimmed by 6 bases and 1 base, with 17 bases remaining between them. The CDR3 bases are TGTGCCAGCAGATTAATTACAGGGCAGGGCACAGATACGCAGTATTTT. Translated: CASRLITGQGTDTQYF.